Shown below are 2 T cell receptor beta chains from a single sample sequenced in a study of T-cell reconstitution after alpha-beta-depleted transplantation in children. Unique molecular identifiers were used in preparing the TCRbeta library. One entry per CDR3 protein results from TCRdb running MiXCR on the PCR reads. Among 450,000 to 600,000 distinct CDR3 sequences, under 15% were seen once, and the ten largest hold 2.2%. The source was PBMCs, mostly from graft donor cells, collected 360 days after TCRalphabeta/CD19-depleted stem cell transplant. The receptors originated from a male patient younger than 18 who had a stem cell transplant for acute myeloid leukemia, so the T cells may come from the graft donor.

The V gene is TRBV12-3 or TRBV12-4, the J gene TRBJ2-5, with D possibly matching TRBD2 (5 bases). V was shortened by 3 bases and J by 1 base, with 15 bases between the two germline ends. The CDR3 is 16 residues long. The CDR3 loop is CASSLARAPFQETQYF. In nucleotides, the CDR3 is TGTGCCAGCAGTTTGGCGAGGGCCCCGTTCCAAGAGACCCAGTACTTC.

The table lists this clonotype with a few counts. The gene calls are TRBV28 and TRBJ2-3, with 9 bases aligning to TRBD1. V gave up 9 bases and J gave up 3 bases; unmatched junction bases: 7. There are 14 residues in the CDR3. Germline V CDR1 and CDR2: MDHEN, SYDVKM. CDR3 region: CASWGTGPTDTQYF. CDR3 DNA: TGTGCCAGTTGGGGGACAGGGCCGACAGATACGCAGTATTTT.